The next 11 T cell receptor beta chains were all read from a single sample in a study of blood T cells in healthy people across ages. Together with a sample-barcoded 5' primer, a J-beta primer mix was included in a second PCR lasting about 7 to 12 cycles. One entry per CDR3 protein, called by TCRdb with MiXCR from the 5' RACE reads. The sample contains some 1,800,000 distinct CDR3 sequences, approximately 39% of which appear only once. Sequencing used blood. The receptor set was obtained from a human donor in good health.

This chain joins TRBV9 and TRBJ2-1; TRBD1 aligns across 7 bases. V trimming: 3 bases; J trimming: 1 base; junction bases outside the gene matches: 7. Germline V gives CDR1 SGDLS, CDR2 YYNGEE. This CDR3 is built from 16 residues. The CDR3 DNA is TGTGCCAGCAGCGCTAAGGAGGACAGGTCCTACAATGAGCAGTTCTTC. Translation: CASSAKEDRSYNEQFF.

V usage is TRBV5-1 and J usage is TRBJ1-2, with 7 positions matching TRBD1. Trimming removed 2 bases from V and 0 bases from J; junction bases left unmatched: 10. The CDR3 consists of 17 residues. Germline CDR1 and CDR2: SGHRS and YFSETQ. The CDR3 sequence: CASSLRPRDRSNYGYTF. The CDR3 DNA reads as TGCGCCAGCAGCTTACGCCCTCGGGACAGATCTAACTATGGCTACACCTTC.

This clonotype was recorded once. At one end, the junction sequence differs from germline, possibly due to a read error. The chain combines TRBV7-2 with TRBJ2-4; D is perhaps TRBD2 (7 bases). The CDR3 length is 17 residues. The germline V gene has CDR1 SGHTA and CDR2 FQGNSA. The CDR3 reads CACSLVAAGAAKNIQYF. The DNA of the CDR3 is TGTGCCTGCAGCTTAGTGGCGGCGGGGGCTGCCAAAAACATTCAGTACTTC.

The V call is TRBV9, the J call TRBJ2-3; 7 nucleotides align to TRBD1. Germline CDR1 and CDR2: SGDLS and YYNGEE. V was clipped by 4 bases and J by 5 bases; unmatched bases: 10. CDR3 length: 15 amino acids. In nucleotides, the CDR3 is TGTGCCAGCAGCCCGCAAACAGGGGCCCGAGATACGCAGTATTTT. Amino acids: CASSPQTGARDTQYF.

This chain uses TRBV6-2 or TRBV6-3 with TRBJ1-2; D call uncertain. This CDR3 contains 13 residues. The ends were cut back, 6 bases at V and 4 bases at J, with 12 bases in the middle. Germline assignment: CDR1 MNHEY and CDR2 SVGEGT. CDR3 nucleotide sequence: TGTGCCAGCAGGCCAACGGTTTTCTATGGCTACACCTTC. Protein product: CASRPTVFYGYTF.

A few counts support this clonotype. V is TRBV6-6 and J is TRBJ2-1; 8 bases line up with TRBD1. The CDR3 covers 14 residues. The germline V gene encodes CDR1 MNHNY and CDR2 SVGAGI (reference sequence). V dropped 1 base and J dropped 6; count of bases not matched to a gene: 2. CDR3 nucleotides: TGTGCCAGCAGTTACTTCGGACAGGGCAATGAGCAGTTCTTC. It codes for CASSYFGQGNEQFF.

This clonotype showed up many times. CDR3 DNA: TGTGCCAGCAGCCCCCCCAGGATCTACAATGAGCAGTTCTTC. It encodes CASSPPRIYNEQFF. The chain joins TRBV5-6 to TRBJ2-1; D is unresolved. Germline-derived CDR1 and CDR2 are SGHDT and YYEEEE. V was trimmed by 4 bases and J by 3 bases, leaving 11 bases between them. The CDR3 runs 14 residues. Drawing the rest from reference TRBV5-6 and TRBJ2-1, the complete variable domain is DAGVTQSPTHLIKTRGQQVTLRCSPKSGHDTVSWYQQALGQGPQFIFQYYEEEERQRGNFPDRFSGHQFPNYSSELNVNALLLGDSALYLCASSPPRIYNEQFFGPGTRLTVL.

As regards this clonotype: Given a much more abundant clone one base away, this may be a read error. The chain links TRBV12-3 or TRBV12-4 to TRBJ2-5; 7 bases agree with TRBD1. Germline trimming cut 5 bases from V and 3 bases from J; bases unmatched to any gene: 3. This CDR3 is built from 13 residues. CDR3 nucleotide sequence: TGTGCCAGCAGTGACACAGGGGAAGAGACCCAGTACTTC. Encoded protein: CASSDTGEETQYF.

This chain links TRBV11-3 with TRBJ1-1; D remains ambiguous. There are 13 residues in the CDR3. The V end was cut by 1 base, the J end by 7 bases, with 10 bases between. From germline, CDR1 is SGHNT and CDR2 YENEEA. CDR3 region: CASSLVTAGEAFF. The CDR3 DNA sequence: TGTGCCAGCAGCTTAGTAACTGCGGGTGAAGCTTTCTTT.

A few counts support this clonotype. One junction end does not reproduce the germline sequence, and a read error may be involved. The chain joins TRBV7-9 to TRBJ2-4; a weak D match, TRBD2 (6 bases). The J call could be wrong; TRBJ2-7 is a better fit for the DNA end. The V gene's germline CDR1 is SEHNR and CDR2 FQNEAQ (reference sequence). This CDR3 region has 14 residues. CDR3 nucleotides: TGTGCCTGCAGCCCCGGGGGTTTCGGCTACGAGCAGTACTTC. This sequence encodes CACSPGGFGYEQYF.

CDR3 sequence reads: CASSYFGTSDTEQFF. DNA of the CDR3: TGTGCCAGCAGTTACTTTGGGACTAGCGATACAGAGCAGTTCTTC. This rearrangement joins TRBV6-2 or TRBV6-3 to TRBJ2-1, with 10 positions matching TRBD2. Germline V gives CDR1 MNHEY, CDR2 SVGEGT. CDR3 size: 15 residues. V was pared by 1 base and J by 10 bases, with 7 bases of the junction left unmatched.